The source of this TCR beta chain is a study of T cells in Graves' hyperthyroidism and ophthalmopathy. In its sample, this clonotype was seen a few times. Authors of the study amplified TCR beta CDR3 regions from RNA transcripts. Initially, a first-round RT-PCR of the TCR CDR3 employed the HTBI primer set. Each CDR3 protein gets one entry after TCRdb re-called the multiplex PCR reads with MiXCR. Here the sample spans a few hundred thousand distinct CDR3 sequences, more than 15% being singletons. The receptor comes from a woman between 25 and 40 years old with Graves' hyperthyroidism. The sample comprised blood.

As DNA, the CDR3 is TGTGCCAGCAGCCAAGAGAGGCAGGCGGGCGCACCCCTCCACTTT. It yields the protein CASSQERQAGAPLHF. V and J are TRBV4-2 and TRBJ1-6; unclear D gene. Trimming took off 0 bases at V and 11 bases at J, with 14 bases between the two ends. The length of the CDR3 is 15 residues. CDR1 is LGHNA and CDR2 is YNFKEQ in the germline V gene.